Below, 9 T cell receptor beta chains from the same sample are listed, as sequenced in a study of T cell responses to AZD1222 COVID-19 vaccine. Here immunoSEQ multiplex PCR was the method, and the copy in TCRdb shows in-frame clones only, minus some. The profile covers about 120,000 clones, with just over 90% appearing a single time and roughly 4.5% taken by the ten largest. The source was peripheral blood, collected on day 0 of AZD1222 vaccination. These TCRs come from an adult in good health.

The sample holds one count of this clone. The rearrangement joins TRBV6-2 or TRBV6-3 to TRBJ1-2, with 9 bases fitting TRBD1. Trimming at V came to 5 bases and at J to 3 bases, leaving 10 bases not matched to a gene. The CDR3 runs to 16 residues. Per the germline V gene, CDR1 is MNHEY and CDR2 is SVGEGT. The CDR3 nucleotides are TGTGCCAGCAGTCGGGAACTTACAGGGGGCTACTATGGCTACACCTTC. Translation: CASSRELTGGYYGYTF.

The gene calls are TRBV4-1 and TRBJ2-3, with D possibly matching TRBD2 (7 bases). This CDR3 comprises 16 residues. The V end lost 4 bases, the J end lost 0 bases, and 14 bases lay between the germline ends. Germline loops: CDR1 MGHRA, CDR2 YSYEKL. The CDR3 loop is CASSPSGGLSTDTQYF. The DNA for the CDR3 is TGCGCCAGCAGCCCATCCGGGGGGCTCAGCACAGATACGCAGTATTTT.

CDR3 sequence (DNA): TGTGCCAGCAGCGTAGGCGGGGGGGCATACGAGCAGTACTTC. It yields the protein CASSVGGGAYEQYF. V is TRBV9 and J is TRBJ2-7; the match to TRBD2 covers 9 bases. The V segment lost 0 bases and the J segment 4 bases; nucleotides outside the gene matches: 2. CDR1 is SGDLS and CDR2 is YYNGEE in the germline V gene. The CDR3 sequence is 14 residues long.

The chain joins TRBV6-2 or TRBV6-3 to TRBJ1-4, with unresolved D. V lost 5 bases and J 8 bases, leaving 15 bases between the germline ends. Germline assignment: CDR1 MNHEY and CDR2 SVGEGT. The length of the CDR3 is 14 residues. CDR3 residues: CASSGLAAREKLFF. In DNA form, the CDR3 reads TGTGCCAGCAGTGGATTGGCCGCGAGGGAAAAACTGTTTTTT.

This sequence joins TRBV28 and TRBJ2-3; 11 nucleotides agree with TRBD2. V lost 6 bases and J lost 3; bases outside the gene matches: 5. The CDR3 is 15 amino acids. Per germline, CDR1 MDHEN and CDR2 SYDVKM. CDR3 sequence reads: CASSTSGGGTDTQYF. The CDR3 DNA sequence: TGTGCCAGCAGCACTAGCGGGGGTGGTACAGATACGCAGTATTTT.

A single count supports this clone. J is TRBJ1-2 and V is TRBV24-1; 7 nucleotides agree with TRBD1. V was clipped by 3 bases and J by 0 bases; unmatched bases: 6. The CDR3 has 16 residues. Germline V CDR1 and CDR2: KGHDR, SFDVKD. The CDR3 sequence: CATSDPQGSPNYGYTF. The DNA for the CDR3 is TGTGCCACCAGTGATCCACAGGGGTCCCCTAACTATGGCTACACCTTC.

The J gene is TRBJ1-1, the V gene TRBV19, with TRBD1 matching 8 bases. CDR3 size: 17 residues. Looked up from germline, CDR1 is LNHDA and CDR2 is SQIVND (reference sequence). Trimming removed 2 bases from V and 4 bases from J; junction bases left unmatched: 12. CDR3 in DNA: TGTGCCAGTAGTATAATCCCGACAGGGGATTGGATCACTGAAGCTTTCTTT. Translation: CASSIIPTGDWITEAFF. Supplemented by reference TRBV19 and TRBJ1-1, the full variable domain reads DGGITQSPKYLFRKEGQNVTLSCEQNLNHDAMYWYRQDPGQGLRLIYYSQIVNDFQKGDIAEGYSVSREKKESFPLTVTSAQKNPTAFYLCASSIIPTGDWITEAFFGQGTRLTVV.

The CDR3 loop reads CASSLAGNTGELFF. In nucleotides, the CDR3 is TGTGCCAGCAGCTTAGCTGGGAACACCGGGGAGCTGTTTTTT. The V and J genes are TRBV11-3 and TRBJ2-2, with D uncertain. From germline, CDR1 is SGHNT and CDR2 YENEEA. The V and J ends lost 1 base and 1 base respectively, with 4 bases between them. This CDR3 has 14 residues.

The J gene is TRBJ1-2, the V gene TRBV28, with no clear D. The V gene's germline CDR1 is MDHEN and CDR2 SYDVKM. The CDR3 runs 12 residues. V dropped 2 bases and J dropped 8 bases, with 9 bases sitting between them. CDR3 DNA sequence: TGTGCCAGCAGTTTAGGGTCATTCGGCTACACCTTC. This translates into CASSLGSFGYTF.